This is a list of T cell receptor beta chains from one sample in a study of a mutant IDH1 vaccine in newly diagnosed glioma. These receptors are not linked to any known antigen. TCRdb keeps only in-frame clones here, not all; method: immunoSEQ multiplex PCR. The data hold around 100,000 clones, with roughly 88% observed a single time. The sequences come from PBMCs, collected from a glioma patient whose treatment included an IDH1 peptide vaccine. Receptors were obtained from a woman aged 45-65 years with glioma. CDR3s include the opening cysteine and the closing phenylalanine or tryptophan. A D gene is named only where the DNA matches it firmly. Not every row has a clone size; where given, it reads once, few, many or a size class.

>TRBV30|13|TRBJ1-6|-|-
CAWAVVQNSPLHF
TGTGCCTGGGCGGTGGTACAGAATTCACCCCTCCACTTT
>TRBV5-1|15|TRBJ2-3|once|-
CASSLRRESTDTQYF
TGCGCCAGCAGCTTAAGGAGGGAAAGCACAGATACGCAGTATTTT
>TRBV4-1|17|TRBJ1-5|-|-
CASSQEETVFSNQPQHF
TGCGCCAGCAGCCAAGAAGAGACAGTTTTTAGCAATCAGCCCCAGCATTTT
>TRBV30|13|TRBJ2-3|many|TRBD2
CAWSVAGADTQYF
TGTGCCTGGAGTGTAGCGGGAGCAGATACGCAGTATTTT
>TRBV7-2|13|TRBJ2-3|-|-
CASSPPARDTQYF
TGTGCCAGCAGTCCCCCGGCCCGAGATACGCAGTATTTT
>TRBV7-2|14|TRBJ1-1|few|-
CASSLLTRSERAFF
TGTGCCAGCAGCTTATTAACCAGGTCCGAGCGGGCTTTCTTT
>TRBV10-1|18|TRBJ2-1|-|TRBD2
CASSPRLAGQSSYNEQFF
TGCGCCAGCAGTCCGCGACTAGCGGGCCAGAGCTCCTACAATGAGCAGTTCTTC
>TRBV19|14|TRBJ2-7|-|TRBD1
CASSDGTGVYEQYF
TGTGCCAGTAGTGACGGGACAGGGGTTTACGAGCAGTACTTC
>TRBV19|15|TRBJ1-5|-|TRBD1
CASSMAQGPSQPQHF
TGTGCCAGTAGTATGGCACAGGGGCCAAGTCAGCCCCAGCATTTT
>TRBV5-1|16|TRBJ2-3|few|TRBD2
CASSLGSSGSTDTQYF
TGCGCCAGCAGCTTGGGGTCTAGCGGAAGCACAGATACGCAGTATTTT
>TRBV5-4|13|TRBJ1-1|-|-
CASSQATNTEAFF
TGTGCCAGCAGCCAAGCTACGAACACTGAAGCTTTCTTT
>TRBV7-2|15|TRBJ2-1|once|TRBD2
CASSLASGPYNEQFF
TGTGCCAGCAGCCTCGCTAGCGGGCCTTACAATGAGCAGTTCTTC
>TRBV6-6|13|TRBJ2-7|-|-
CASSLTGRYEQYF
TGTGCCAGCAGTTTAACGGGCCGCTACGAGCAGTACTTC
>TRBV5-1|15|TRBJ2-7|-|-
CASRPGLLEAYEQYF
TGCGCCAGCAGACCCGGACTGCTAGAAGCCTACGAGCAGTACTTC
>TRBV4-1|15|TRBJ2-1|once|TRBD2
CASSRMGGYDNEQFF
TGCGCCAGCAGCCGGATGGGGGGGTACGACAATGAGCAGTTCTTC
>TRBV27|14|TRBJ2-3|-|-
CASSLSDSTDTQYF
TGTGCCAGCAGTTTATCTGACAGCACAGATACGCAGTATTTT
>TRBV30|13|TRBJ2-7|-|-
CAWSVGPPYEQYF
TGTGCCTGGAGTGTAGGGCCCCCTTACGAGCAGTACTTC
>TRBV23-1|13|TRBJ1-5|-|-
CASPSPSHQPQHF
TGCGCCAGCCCCAGTCCTTCCCATCAGCCCCAGCATTTT
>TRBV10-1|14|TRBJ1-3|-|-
CASSPSGVGNTIYF
TGCGCCAGCAGCCCATCTGGAGTTGGAAACACCATATATTTT
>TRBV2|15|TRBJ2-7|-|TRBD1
CASSLYGTGPYEQYF
TGTGCCAGCAGTCTTTATGGGACAGGGCCCTACGAGCAGTACTTC
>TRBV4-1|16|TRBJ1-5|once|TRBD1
CASSQGGQGNHQPQHF
TGCGCCAGCAGCCAGGGGGGACAGGGGAATCATCAGCCCCAGCATTTT
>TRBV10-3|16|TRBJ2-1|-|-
CAISEGSGLLGNEQFF
TGTGCCATCAGTGAGGGAAGCGGACTCTTAGGAAATGAGCAGTTCTTC
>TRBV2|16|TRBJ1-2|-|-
CASSLSQGKPNYGYTF
TGTGCCAGCAGCTTATCCCAGGGCAAGCCAAACTATGGCTACACCTTC
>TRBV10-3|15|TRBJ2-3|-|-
CAISTILTSTDTQYF
TGTGCCATCAGCACAATTCTAACTAGCACAGATACGCAGTATTTT
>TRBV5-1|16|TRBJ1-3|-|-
CASSLGYRQAGNTIYF
TGCGCCAGCAGCTTGGGGTATAGACAGGCTGGAAACACCATATATTTT
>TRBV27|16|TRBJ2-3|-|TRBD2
CASREGLASRTDTQYF
TGTGCCAGCAGGGAGGGACTAGCGTCTCGCACAGATACGCAGTATTTT
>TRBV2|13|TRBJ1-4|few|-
CATRTGVPAKLFF
TGTGCCACCCGCACGGGGGTACCGGCGAAACTGTTTTTT
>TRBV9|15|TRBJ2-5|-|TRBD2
CASSVASGREETQYF
TGTGCCAGCAGCGTAGCTAGCGGGAGAGAGGAGACCCAGTACTTC
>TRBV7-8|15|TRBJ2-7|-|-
CASSPQSQGWYEQYF
TGTGCCAGCAGCCCGCAATCCCAGGGATGGTACGAGCAGTACTTC